This T cell receptor (beta chain) was identified in a study of PD-L1 blockade in urothelial cancer. Study overall: At 6 weeks and at 3 weeks (second dose) after treatment start, blood was analyzed. The study, taken as a whole, reports: A pretreatment blood TCR clonality that fell below the median predicted better progression-free and overall survival. Those with durable benefit had larger increases in tumor-associated blood clones at 3 weeks.

The V segment lost 10 bases and the J segment 6 bases; nucleotides outside the gene matches: 9. Germline V gene data show CDR1 as MDHEN and CDR2 as SYDVKM. The CDR3 spans 13 residues. Remarks on this clone: As yet, its antigen is unknown.

TCRdb's copy holds only in-frame clones and misses some; the assay was immunoSEQ multiplex PCR. Of tens of thousands of clones detected, roughly four fifths appear once; the ten largest clones hold roughly 7.1%. Time point defined: pretreatment peripheral blood. Individual patients had between 1 and 8 samples, taken pretreatment and on-treatment. The clonotype was recovered from a man between 60 and 75 years old with urothelial cancer. The material was PBMCs, obtained around atezolizumab (anti-PD-L1) treatment. This chain uses TRBV28 with TRBJ2-7; TRBD1 aligns across 10 bases. The CDR3 bases are TGTGCCACCTCCGGGACAGGGGTTGGCGAGCAGTACTTC. Protein: CATSGTGVGEQYF.